There are a few counts of the clone carrying this T cell receptor (beta chain). The data originate from a study of blood T cell repertoires in COVID-19. For the study at large: COVID-19 samples from acute and convalescent phases originated in the United States, Italy and Spain.

Measured with immunoSEQ multiplex PCR; TCRdb has only the in-frame clones, and not every one. Among fewer than 85,000 clones listed, about three quarters were seen once. This CDR3 has 14 residues. V was clipped by 0 bases and J by 2 bases, with 7 bases between them. Germline CDR1 reads LGHNA; CDR2 reads YSLEER. Specimen: peripheral blood. The receptor comes from a woman aged 80 or older with active or convalescent COVID-19. V gene TRBV4-3 combines with J gene TRBJ1-1; no clear D gene. In DNA, the CDR3 is TGCGCCAGCAGCCAAGATCTTACTAACACTGAAGCTTTCTTT. It translates to CASSQDLTNTEAFF.